What follows are 15 T cell receptor beta chains derived from one specimen sequenced in a study of OX40 agonist ivuxolimab in advanced cancers. Library generation was performed with the immunoSEQ multiplex PCR assay. TCRdb obtained this table from immuneACCESS and retained in-frame rearrangements with V and J assigned. These tables miss some clones; where compared with another copy, unresolved V genes account for less than half of the shortfall, and the remainder is unexplained. Counted in this sample were about 69,000 clones; around 90% of them appeared once. Together, the top ten hold 10% of the sample. The sequencing used CD4+ or CD8+ T cells sorted from blood, collected in a trial of the OX40 agonist ivuxolimab. The receptor set was obtained from an adult with an advanced solid tumor such as melanoma, head and neck, liver or kidney cancer.

The chain joins TRBV6-1 to TRBJ2-1; D ambiguous. Germline loops: CDR1 MNHNS, CDR2 SASEGT. The germline V and J ends were trimmed by 7 bases and 3 bases, with 10 bases remaining between them. CDR3 length: 13 amino acids. The CDR3 is CASNRPGYNEQFF. For the CDR3, the DNA is TGTGCCAGCAACCGCCCGGGCTACAATGAGCAGTTCTTC.

The sample holds a few counts of this clone. The chain carries TRBV2 and TRBJ2-3; 10 bases fit TRBD2. V trimming: 0 bases; J trimming: 5 bases; junction bases outside the gene matches: 5. There are 16 residues in the CDR3. Looked up from germline, CDR1 is SNHLY and CDR2 is FYNNEI. The CDR3 sequence: CASSEALLAGVDTQYF. DNA of the CDR3: TGTGCCAGCAGTGAAGCGCTTCTAGCGGGAGTAGATACGCAGTATTTT.

The chain uses TRBV21-1 and TRBJ2-7; TRBD2 is the table's D call, not checked against the DNA. TRBV21-1 is shown as a pseudogene. This CDR3 is built from 16 residues. This chain's CDR3 is CASSKALWDYLYEQYF. The CDR3 DNA reads as TGTGCCAGCAGCAAAGCGCTATGGGACTATCTCTACGAGCAGTACTTC.

This rearrangement joins TRBV28 to TRBJ2-7; D perhaps matches TRBD1 (6 bases). Germline V gene data show CDR1 as MDHEN and CDR2 as SYDVKM. The CDR3 runs to 15 residues. With 6 bases removed from V and 4 bases from J, the gap between germline ends came to 19 bases. The CDR3 DNA is TGTGCCAGCAGCGTCCAGGGGAATCGGGTTTACGAGCAGTACTTC. It yields the protein CASSVQGNRVYEQYF.

The chain recombines TRBV28 with TRBJ1-2; 12 positions agree with TRBD1. The CDR3 length is 16 residues. The germline gives CDR1 MDHEN, CDR2 SYDVKM. J was trimmed by 4 bases and V by 2 bases; bases with no gene match: 5. The CDR3 DNA reads as TGTGCCAGCAGTTTAGGGGACAGGGGGCGCGTCTATGGCTACACCTTC. Amino acids: CASSLGDRGRVYGYTF.

The chain employs TRBV29-1 and TRBJ2-3, with unresolved D. The CDR3 runs 12 residues. The germline CDR1 and CDR2 sequences are SQVTM and ANQGSEA. V dropped 0 bases and J dropped 2 bases, with 3 bases sitting between them. CDR3 bases: TGCAGCGTTGAAGAGGCCACAGATACGCAGTATTTT. It codes for CSVEEATDTQYF.

The V gene is TRBV28, the J gene TRBJ2-5, with D maybe TRBD2 (6 bases). Trimming stripped 10 bases from V and 1 base from J, with 13 bases between. The CDR3 is 13 amino acids. The germline V gene has CDR1 MDHEN and CDR2 SYDVKM. This chain's CDR3 is CAISRDFQETQYF. The CDR3 DNA is TGTGCCATCAGCCGGGACTTCCAAGAGACCCAGTACTTC.

On this clone: Other DNA sequences in the same sample also yield this CDR3. The V call is TRBV28, the J call TRBJ2-1, with TRBD2 matching 9 bases. This CDR3 region has 14 residues. With V trimmed by 6 bases and J by 4 bases, 4 bases remained unmatched. The V gene's germline CDR1 is MDHEN and CDR2 SYDVKM. DNA of the CDR3: TGTGCCAGCAGACGACTAGCGGCTTACAATGAGCAGTTCTTC. Translating it yields CASRRLAAYNEQFF.

The chain is built from TRBV5-4 and TRBJ2-2; 10 positions agree with TRBD2. CDR3 length: 16 residues. After removal of 4 bases from V and 4 bases from J, the junction contained 7 bases not matched to a gene. In germline, CDR1 is SGHNT, CDR2 YYREEE (reference sequence). DNA of the CDR3: TGTGCCAGCAGCCTTCTAGCGGGAGTGACCACCGGGGAGCTGTTTTTT. It encodes CASSLLAGVTTGELFF.

This clone was seen once. V gene TRBV5-1 combines with J gene TRBJ2-7; 7 nucleotides line up with TRBD1. This CDR3 region has 15 residues. Per the germline V gene, CDR1 is SGHRS and CDR2 is YFSETQ. V was clipped by 5 bases and J by 0 bases; unmatched bases: 8. The CDR3 loop reads CASSATGASSYEQYF. In DNA, the CDR3 is TGCGCCAGCAGTGCTACAGGGGCGAGCTCCTACGAGCAGTACTTC.

The J gene is TRBJ1-4, the V gene TRBV7-2; 9 bases are shared with TRBD1. CDR3 length equals 15 residues. The V gene's germline CDR1 is SGHTA and CDR2 FQGNSA. V lost 5 bases and J lost 4; bases outside the gene matches: 5. CDR3 bases: TGTGCCAGCAGCGTACAGGGGGCGGGTAATGAAAAACTGTTTTTT. Its translation: CASSVQGAGNEKLFF. Variable domain in full (rest from reference TRBV7-2 and TRBJ1-4): GAGVSQSPSNKVTEKGKDVELRCDPISGHTALYWYRQSLGQGLEFLIYFQGNSAPDKSGLPSDRFSAERTGGSVSTLTIQRTQQEDSAVYLCASSVQGAGNEKLFFGSGTQLSVL.

V usage is TRBV28 and J usage is TRBJ2-5; tentatively, D is TRBD1 (6 bases). Trimming stripped 8 bases from V and 3 bases from J, with 16 bases between. This CDR3 spans 14 amino acids. Germline V lookup: CDR1 MDHEN, CDR2 SYDVKM. The CDR3 DNA reads TGTGCCAGCGGGGGCCGGAACTTTGAAGAGACCCAGTACTTC. Translating it yields CASGGRNFEETQYF.

V and J are TRBV19 and TRBJ2-7; D might be TRBD2 (5 bases). CDR3 size: 14 residues. With 0 bases removed from V and 2 bases from J, the gap between germline ends came to 8 bases. Per germline, CDR1 LNHDA and CDR2 SQIVND (reference sequence). CDR3 protein: CASSIEPGTYEQYF. For the CDR3, the DNA is TGTGCCAGTAGTATAGAACCGGGGACCTACGAGCAGTACTTC.

J is TRBJ2-7 and V is TRBV28; TRBD1 agrees at 9 bases. The CDR3 totals 14 residues. The J segment lost 2 bases and the V segment lost 6 bases, leaving 5 bases of the junction unmatched. Germline assignment: CDR1 MDHEN and CDR2 SYDVKM. The CDR3, as DNA: TGTGCCAGCAGGGGGACAGGGACAGCCTACGAGCAGTACTTC. Amino acids: CASRGTGTAYEQYF.

The chain employs TRBV7-9 and TRBJ2-3; the match to TRBD2 covers 10 bases. Germline V gene lookup returns CDR1 SEHNR and CDR2 FQNEAQ (reference sequence). The J segment lost 2 bases and the V segment lost 5 bases, leaving 10 bases of the junction unmatched. The CDR3 is made up of 17 amino acids. The CDR3 bases are TGTGCCAGCAGCCCAGCATGGACTAGCGGAAACACAGATACGCAGTATTTT. Its protein is CASSPAWTSGNTDTQYF.